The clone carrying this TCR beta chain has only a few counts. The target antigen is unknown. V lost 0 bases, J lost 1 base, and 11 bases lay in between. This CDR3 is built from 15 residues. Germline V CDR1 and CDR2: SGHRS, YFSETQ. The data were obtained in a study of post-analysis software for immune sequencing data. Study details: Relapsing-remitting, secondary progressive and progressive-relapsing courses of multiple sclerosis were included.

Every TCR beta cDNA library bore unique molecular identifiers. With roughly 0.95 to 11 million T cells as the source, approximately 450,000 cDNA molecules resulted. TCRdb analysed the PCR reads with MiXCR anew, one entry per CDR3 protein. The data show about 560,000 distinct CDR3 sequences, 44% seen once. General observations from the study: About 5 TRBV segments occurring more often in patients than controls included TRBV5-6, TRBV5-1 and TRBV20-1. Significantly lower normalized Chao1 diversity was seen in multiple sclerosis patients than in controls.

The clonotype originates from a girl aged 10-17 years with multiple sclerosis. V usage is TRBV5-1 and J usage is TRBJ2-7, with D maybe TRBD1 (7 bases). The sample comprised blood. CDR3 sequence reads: CASSLGPGGSYEQYF. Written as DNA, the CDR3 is TGCGCCAGCAGCTTGGGTCCAGGGGGGTCCTACGAGCAGTACTTC.